What follows are 29 T cell receptor beta chains derived from one specimen sequenced in a study of tumor-infiltrating lymphocytes in primary liver carcinoma. Reverse transcription of 500 to 650 ng total RNA with a constant-region primer produced TCR beta cDNA. ARM-PCR was slightly modified, and three nested multiplex PCR rounds with it gave rise to the TCR beta libraries. Amplification in the first two PCR rounds was performed using TRBV1-TRBV30 forward primers and a C-beta reverse primer for approximately 10 cycles each. TCRdb recomputed calls from the multiplex PCR reads with MiXCR, one row per CDR3 protein. The table shows 100,000 to 150,000 distinct CDR3 sequences, with 60% to 70% occurring only once. The study co-extracted DNA and RNA from 20-30 mg of unsorted bulk tissue. The sample was liver tumor tissue from sampling region 1. Subset noted: tumor region T1, superior pole. The receptors shown here come from a woman in her sixties with primary liver carcinoma and hepatitis B virus infection.

The chain couples TRBV6-5 to TRBJ1-2, with TRBD1 as a possible D gene (5 bases). The germline CDR1 and CDR2 sequences are MNHEY and SVGAGI. The CDR3 is made up of 12 amino acids. V was cut by 6 bases and J by 4 bases, with 9 bases left in between. The CDR3 sequence: CASRAGPYGYTF. The CDR3 region has the DNA TGTGCCAGCAGGGCAGGGCCCTATGGCTACACCTTC.

Ten or more counts support this clonotype. This chain links TRBV4-1 with TRBJ2-3; 12 bases match TRBD2. The germline CDR1 and CDR2 sequences are MGHRA and YSYEKL. This CDR3 contains 21 residues. The junction had 15 bases not matched to a gene; V was cut back by 2 bases and J by 0 bases. The CDR3 protein is CASSQSILSLAGGPSTDTQYF. DNA for the CDR3: TGCGCCAGCAGCCAATCGATCTTGTCGCTAGCGGGAGGGCCCAGCACAGATACGCAGTATTTT.

Ten or more counts support this clonotype. The rearrangement uses TRBV6-2 or TRBV6-3 and TRBJ2-7; the D gene is possibly TRBD1 (5 bases). This CDR3 is 14 amino acids long. Germline V CDR1 and CDR2: MNHEY, SVGEGT. Trimming took off 2 bases at V and 5 bases at J, with 13 bases between the two ends. This chain's CDR3 is CASSYSQGQNEQYF. The CDR3 region has the DNA TGTGCCAGCAGTTACAGCCAGGGCCAGAACGAGCAGTACTTC.

In its sample, this clonotype was seen once. A junction end diverges from the germline sequence, so it may reflect a read error. The chain combines TRBV11-2 with TRBJ2-5; D may match TRBD1 or TRBD2 (6 bases each). In germline, CDR1 is SGHAT, CDR2 FQNNGV. The CDR3 spans 16 residues. In DNA, the CDR3 is TGCGCCAGCAGCCAGGTCGCGACTAGGGGGTCCGGGACCCAGTACTTC. The encoded protein is CASSQVATRGSGTQYF. Filled out from reference TRBV11-2 and TRBJ2-5, the complete variable domain reads EAGVAQSPRYKIIEKRQSVAFWCNPISGHATLYWYQQILGQGPKLLIQFQNNGVVDDSQLPKDRFSAERLKGVDSTLKIQPAKLEDSAVYLCASSQVATRGSGTQYFGPGTRLLVL.

This clonotype was observed a handful of times. Being one base from a much bigger clone, this may be a read error. DNA of the CDR3: TGTGTCAGCACCCCCAAGAGGGGACAGGGGGCCGTTAGCAATCAGCCCCAGCATTTT. Translated, it gives CVSTPKRGQGAVSNQPQHF. The chain uses TRBV6-1 and TRBJ1-5; 12 positions agree with TRBD1. The CDR3 covers 19 residues. Germline V lookup: CDR1 MNHNS, CDR2 SASEGT.

This clonotype is judged medium-sized. This chain connects TRBV11-2 to TRBJ1-1; 11 positions agree with TRBD1. Per the germline V gene, CDR1 is SGHAT and CDR2 is FQNNGV. The CDR3 sequence is 15 residues long. Trimming at V came to 8 bases and at J to 5 bases, leaving 10 bases not matched to a gene. In nucleotides, the CDR3 is TGTGCCAGCGCGTGGGACAGGGGGTTCGGAACTGAAGCTTTCTTT. Residues: CASAWDRGFGTEAFF.

The table lists this clonotype with a few counts. The genes are TRBV12-3 or TRBV12-4 and TRBJ2-2; unclear D gene. This CDR3 contains 14 residues. The germline V and J ends were trimmed by 5 bases and 2 bases, with 9 bases remaining between them. The CDR3 is CASSPIANTGELFF. The CDR3 DNA reads as TGTGCCAGCAGTCCCATAGCAAACACCGGGGAGCTGTTTTTT.

Concerning this clonotype itself: A read error may be the cause here, since a much bigger clone is one base away. The CDR3 region has the DNA TGTGCCAGCAGTTTGGGTCTAGACTCACACCTCCACTTT. It codes for CASSLGLDSHLHF. The rearrangement links TRBV6-5 to TRBJ1-6, with unresolved D. The length of the CDR3 is 13 residues. Germline V gene sequence: CDR1 MNHEY, CDR2 SVGAGI.

Details on this clonotype: The CDR3 carries no conserved terminal phenylalanine or tryptophan, so it likely arises from a read error. This sequence joins TRBV6-1 and TRBJ1-1; D possibly corresponds to TRBD1 (5 bases). Germline values: CDR1 MNHNS, CDR2 SASEGT. V lost 11 bases to trimming and J lost 4 bases, with 14 bases between them. This CDR3 has 12 residues. The CDR3 sequence is CACKQGFTEAFL. CDR3 sequence (DNA): TGTGCCTGCAAGCAGGGTTTCACTGAAGCTTTCCTT.

In regard to this clonotype: The junction departs from germline at one end; a sequencing error may be responsible. The chain recombines TRBV5-4 with TRBJ2-7; TRBD2 aligns across 7 bases. Germline V CDR1 and CDR2: SGHNT, YYREEE (reference sequence). The CDR3 totals 15 residues. The DNA of the CDR3 is TGTGCCAGCAGCCGTGGGACTATCAGCCCCTACGAGCAGCACTTC. The encoded protein is CASSRGTISPYEQHF.

For this clonotype: This may be a read error, as it is one base from a much larger clone. V gene TRBV5-6 combines with J gene TRBJ2-2, with 8 bases matching TRBD2. The CDR3 contains 16 residues. Per germline, CDR1 SGHDT and CDR2 YYEEEE. CDR3 residues: CASIKIAGTNTGELLF. As DNA, the CDR3 is TGTGCCAGCATCAAAATAGCGGGGACTAACACCGGGGAGCTGCTTTTT.

This clonotype was recorded only once. Mismatch with germline at one junction end may stem from a read error. The gene calls are TRBV11-1 and TRBJ2-2, with D perhaps TRBD2 (6 bases). The germline V gene encodes CDR1 SGHAT and CDR2 FQDESV (reference sequence). This CDR3 has 15 residues. CDR3: CASVSPLADTGELFF. The DNA of the CDR3 is TGTGCCAGCGTAAGCCCATTAGCGGACACAGGGGAGCTGTTTTTT. The complete variable domain, with remaining parts taken from reference TRBV11-1 and TRBJ2-2, reads EAEVAQSPRYKITEKSQAVAFWCDPISGHATLYWYRQILGQGPELLVQFQDESVVDDSQLPKDRFSAERLKGVDSTLKIQPAELGDSAMYLCASVSPLADTGELFFGEGSRLTVL.

Points on this clonotype: Just one base apart from a much larger clone, this may be a read error. The gene calls are TRBV5-4 and TRBJ2-1; the match to TRBD2 covers 14 bases. This CDR3 has 17 residues. The ends lost 6 bases at V and 1 base at J; junction bases unmatched: 6. Germline V gene lookup returns CDR1 SGHNT and CDR2 YYREEE (reference sequence). DNA for the CDR3: TGTGCCAGCAACCGAGGGACTAGCGGGAGTTCCTACAATGAGCAGTTCTTC. This encodes CASNRGTSGSSYNEQFF.

Comments on this clonotype: A much larger clone lies a single base off, so this may be a read error. The chain joins TRBV12-3 or TRBV12-4 to TRBJ1-6; no firm D call. V was pared by 8 bases and J by 7 bases, with 15 bases between. CDR3 size: 14 residues. This CDR3 is CASCPQPGNSPLHF. The CDR3 DNA is TGTGCCAGCTGCCCGCAACCGGGGAATTCACCCCTCCACTTT.

This clonotype was detected only a few times. V gene TRBV28 combines with J gene TRBJ1-2, with a possible D match to TRBD1 (5 bases). The germline gives CDR1 MDHEN, CDR2 SYDVKM. With 6 bases removed from V and 2 bases from J, the gap between germline ends came to 16 bases. CDR3 length equals 15 residues. In DNA, the CDR3 is TGTGCCAGCAGAGCCGGGGGTGCTCGAAACTATGGCTACACCTTC. Amino acids: CASRAGGARNYGYTF.

Points on this clonotype: A much larger clone differs from this one at a single base, so this may be a read error. The rearrangement joins TRBV14 to TRBJ1-1, with 7 bases that match TRBD1. V gave up 7 bases and J gave up 7 bases; unmatched junction bases: 6. CDR1 is SGHDN and CDR2 is FVKESK in the germline V gene. The CDR3 runs to 12 residues. The CDR3 DNA sequence: TGTGCCAGCACCTACACAGGGGTTGAAGCTTTCTTT. Its translation is CASTYTGVEAFF.

Of note for this clonotype: Just one base apart from a much larger clone, this may be a read error. The chain joins TRBV6-2 or TRBV6-3 to TRBJ2-3; D gene unclear. Matching the DNA end better, TRBJ1-5 makes the J call doubtful. CDR1 is MNHEY and CDR2 is SVGEGT in the germline V gene. This CDR3 is built from 14 residues. CDR3 DNA: TGTGCCAGCAGTTACTCAGGGCGCACAGATACGCAGCATTTT. It encodes CASSYSGRTDTQHF.

By share, this clonotype counts as medium-sized (0.01 to 0.1%). V gene TRBV11-2 combines with J gene TRBJ2-3, with a tentative D call TRBD1 (5 bases). This CDR3 is built from 13 residues. The V gene lost 0 bases and the J gene lost 4 bases, with 5 bases spanning the gap. Germline V lookup: CDR1 SGHAT, CDR2 FQNNGV. CDR3 in DNA: TGTGCCAGCAGCTTAGACAGGGCAGATACGCAGTATTTT. It codes for CASSLDRADTQYF.

Ten or more counts support this clonotype. The chain carries TRBV12-3 or TRBV12-4 and TRBJ1-6; TRBD1 agrees at 9 bases. Trimming removed 5 bases from V and 7 bases from J; junction bases left unmatched: 6. CDR3 length: 15 amino acids. CDR3 loop: CASSNRGLGNSPLHF. The CDR3 DNA reads as TGTGCCAGCAGTAACAGGGGGCTTGGGAATTCACCCCTCCACTTT.

To note about this clonotype: One end of the junction varies from germline; a read error may be responsible. The gene calls are TRBV11-3 and TRBJ2-7, with D perhaps matching TRBD1 or TRBD2 (5 bases each). This CDR3 spans 15 amino acids. Germline V lookup: CDR1 SGHNT, CDR2 YENEEA. As DNA, the CDR3 is TGTGCCAGCAGCTCCGACCCAGGGAGCTCCTACGACCAGAACTTC. Translation: CASSSDPGSSYDQNF. Full variable domain (outside the CDR3, taken from reference TRBV11-3 and TRBJ2-7): EAGVVQSPRYKIIEKKQPVAFWCNPISGHNTLYWYLQNLGQGPELLIRYENEEAVDDSQLPKDRFSAERLKGVDSTLKIQPAELGDSAVYLCASSSDPGSSYDQNFGPGTRLTVT.

On this clonotype: This may arise from a read error, as a much more abundant clone is one base away. This rearrangement joins TRBV14 to TRBJ2-1, with D unclear. This CDR3 contains 12 residues. V was clipped by 4 bases and J by 9 bases, with 10 bases between them. The V gene's germline CDR1 is SGHDN and CDR2 FVKESK. CDR3 region: CASSLHGFEQFF. The CDR3 nucleotides are TGTGCCAGCAGCCTACATGGATTTGAGCAGTTCTTC.

As regards this clonotype: A much larger clone differs from this one at a single base, so this may be a read error. The gene calls are TRBV5-4 and TRBJ2-7, with 8 bases aligning to TRBD1. This CDR3 has 15 residues. Germline CDR1 is SGHNT and CDR2 is YYREEE (reference sequence). The CDR3 DNA follows: TGTGCCAGCAGCATCGGGACAGGAGGCGACTACGCGCAGTACTTC. It is translated as CASSIGTGGDYAQYF.

A word on this clonotype: One junction end does not reproduce the germline sequence, and a read error may be involved. J is TRBJ2-1 and V is TRBV11-2; either TRBD1 or TRBD2 may fit D (5 bases each). Germline V gives CDR1 SGHAT, CDR2 FQNNGV. The CDR3 covers 13 residues. CDR3 coding DNA: TGTGTCAGCAGCTGGACAAGCGGTGGTGAGCAATTCTTC. This codes for CVSSWTSGGEQFF.

This chain uses TRBV7-9 with TRBJ2-7, with D unclear. CDR1 SEHNR and CDR2 FQNEAQ come from the germline V gene (reference sequence). The CDR3 runs 14 residues. V was shortened by 3 bases and J by 6 bases, with 15 bases between the two germline ends. CDR3 in amino acids: CASSFNHEASEQYF. CDR3 DNA: TGTGCCAGCAGCTTTAATCACGAGGCCTCCGAGCAGTACTTC. The complete variable domain, with remaining parts taken from reference TRBV7-9 and TRBJ2-7, reads DTGVSQNPRHKITKRGQNVTFRCDPISEHNRLYWYRQTLGQGPEFLTYFQNEAQLEKSRLLSDRFSAERPKGSFSTLEIQRTEQGDSAMYLCASSFNHEASEQYFGPGTRLTVT.

Notes on this clonotype: A much larger clone differs by one base, so this may be a read error. The CDR3 loop reads CASSPSRGGGFEQYF. Here the CDR3 DNA reads TGTGCCAGCAGTCCCTCCCGCGGGGGGGGGTTTGAGCAGTACTTC. The chain joins TRBV28 to TRBJ2-7, with 9 bases aligning to TRBD2. The CDR3 covers 15 residues. Looked up from germline, CDR1 is MDHEN and CDR2 is SYDVKM. V lost 5 bases to trimming and J lost 7 bases; unmatched junction nucleotides: 12.

This clonotype was detected ten times or more. The chain is built from TRBV28 and TRBJ2-3, with 10 bases that match TRBD1. The germline CDR1 and CDR2 sequences are MDHEN and SYDVKM. The ends lost 11 bases at V and 1 base at J; junction bases unmatched: 12. The CDR3 is made up of 16 amino acids. The CDR3 is CASHPGQGWGTDTQYF. The CDR3 coding sequence is TGTGCCTCGCACCCGGGACAGGGGTGGGGCACAGATACGCAGTATTTT.

Note on this clonotype: This may arise from a read error, as a much more abundant clone is one base away. The chain employs TRBV10-2 and TRBJ2-1, with TRBD2 matching over 14 bases. J gave up 12 bases and V 5 bases, and 6 bases lay outside the gene matches. The CDR3 loop spans 14 amino acids. Germline values: CDR1 WSHSY, CDR2 SAAADI. CDR3 DNA: TGCGCCAGCAGTCGAGGGACTAGCGGGAGAGGGCAGTTCTTC. This codes for CASSRGTSGRGQFF.

The chain employs TRBV7-8 and TRBJ2-1; 10 bases map to TRBD2. The ends lost 5 bases at V and 9 bases at J; junction bases unmatched: 22. CDR1 and CDR2 from the germline V gene are SGHVS and FQNEAQ. CDR3 size: 19 residues. CDR3: CASSPPLAGHLPLSIEQFF. The CDR3 DNA reads as TGTGCCAGCAGCCCCCCACTAGCGGGACATCTACCCCTCTCTATTGAGCAGTTCTTC.

V is TRBV5-6 and J is TRBJ2-7, with 7 nucleotides matching TRBD1. Looked up from germline, CDR1 is SGHDT and CDR2 is YYEEEE. V dropped 8 bases and J dropped 4; count of bases not matched to a gene: 15. The CDR3 loop spans 15 amino acids. The CDR3 sequence is CARSLVDRNTYEQYF. DNA of the CDR3: TGTGCCAGGAGCCTGGTGGACAGGAATACTTACGAGCAGTACTTC.